Described below is a single T cell receptor (beta chain) sequence and its context. The data were obtained in a study of PD-1 blockade in classical Hodgkin lymphoma. CDR3 length: 13 residues. Trimming shortened V by 0 bases and J by 5 bases, and 8 bases separated the two germline ends. Germline V gives CDR1 SGDLS, CDR2 YYNGEE. Described time point: cycle 4 day 1 (C4D1), after less than 7 weeks of nivolumab. All trial patients relapsed after autologous stem cell transplantation. Profiled with immunoSEQ multiplex PCR; TCRdb holds only in-frame clones, not every one. The repertoire holds 100,000 or so clones, with 90% to 95% as singletons.

This sequence was found in a human donor with classical Hodgkin lymphoma. The sequencing used peripheral blood mononuclear cells (PBMCs), collected before the fourth cycle of nivolumab. V is TRBV9 and J is TRBJ1-1; D remains unclear. The CDR3 bases are TGTGCCAGCAGCGTAGGGTCCGGGACTGAAGCTTTCTTT. This encodes CASSVGSGTEAFF.